Listed below are T cell receptor beta chains from one sample, sequenced in a study of cytomegalovirus exposure and HLA in healthy donors. Sequenced by immunoSEQ multiplex PCR; TCRdb stores in-frame clones only, minus some. The sample includes about 130,000 clones, around 77% of them seen just once. Sequenced input: PBMCs. Every receptor here comes from a man aged 45-65 years in good health and CMV-seronegative. Both conserved end residues are part of each CDR3. A D gene is named only where the DNA matches it firmly. The size field is filled for only some rows; it gives once, few, many or a size class.

abundance,v_gene,j_gene,d_gene,CDR3aa,CDR3nt
NA,TRBV5-1,TRBJ1-4,NA,CASSPGHSTHEKLFF,TGCGCCAGCAGTCCTGGACACTCAACACATGAAAAACTGTTTTTT
NA,TRBV29-1,TRBJ2-1,NA,CSVGRRGSSYNEQFF,TGCAGCGTTGGGAGACGGGGGAGCTCCTACAATGAGCAGTTCTTC
NA,TRBV13,TRBJ2-7,TRBD2,CASSLPPGLAGSYEQYF,TGTGCCAGCAGCTTACCGCCGGGACTAGCGGGCTCCTACGAGCAGTACTTC
NA,TRBV10-3,TRBJ2-3,TRBD1,CAIRDRGPTDTQYF,TGTGCCATCAGAGACAGGGGCCCCACAGATACGCAGTATTTT
NA,TRBV6-6,TRBJ1-2,NA,CASSYEGGYGYTF,TGTGCCAGCAGTTACGAGGGGGGGTATGGCTACACCTTC
NA,TRBV7-2,TRBJ2-7,NA,CASSVESGPYEQYF,TGTGCCAGCAGCGTAGAGAGCGGACCCTACGAGCAGTACTTC
few,TRBV19,TRBJ1-1,NA,CASKKEPGHPEAFF,TGTGCCAGTAAAAAGGAGCCGGGACATCCTGAAGCTTTCTTT
NA,TRBV28,TRBJ1-2,NA,CASSLPRSYGYTF,TGTGCCAGCAGTTTACCGCGGAGCTATGGCTACACCTTC
NA,TRBV4-1,TRBJ2-6,TRBD1,CASSQRHRDRGAGANVLTF,TGCGCCAGCAGCCAACGCCACCGGGACAGGGGGGCCGGGGCCAACGTCCTGACTTTC
NA,TRBV10-2,TRBJ2-1,TRBD2,CASLGLAGVGEQFF,TGCGCCAGCCTGGGACTAGCGGGGGTCGGTGAGCAGTTCTTC
few,TRBV5-6,TRBJ1-5,NA,CASSLGVSNQPQHF,TGTGCCAGCAGCTTAGGGGTAAGCAATCAGCCCCAGCATTTT
NA,TRBV2,TRBJ2-1,TRBD1,CASRVDRVSDNEQFF,TGTGCCAGCAGAGTAGACAGGGTTTCAGACAATGAGCAGTTCTTC
NA,TRBV30,TRBJ1-5,NA,CAWSVQNGRQPQHF,TGTGCCTGGAGTGTACAGAACGGTCGTCAGCCCCAGCATTTT
NA,TRBV5-4,TRBJ1-1,NA,CASSSKDTNTEAFF,TGTGCCAGCAGCTCAAAAGACACGAACACTGAAGCTTTCTTT
NA,TRBV4-1,TRBJ1-1,NA,CASSQSQGNTEAFF,TGCGCCAGCAGCCAAAGTCAGGGAAACACTGAAGCTTTCTTT
NA,TRBV27,TRBJ1-4,NA,CASSPDSVGEKLFF,TGTGCCAGCAGTCCAGACAGTGTGGGTGAAAAACTGTTTTTT
NA,TRBV2,TRBJ1-3,TRBD1,CASSEEGAGGESNTIYF,TGTGCCAGCAGTGAAGAAGGGGCAGGGGGCGAATCAAACACCATATATTTT
NA,TRBV10-3,TRBJ1-1,NA,CAISESSGYTEAFF,TGTGCCATCAGTGAGTCTTCGGGGTACACTGAAGCTTTCTTT
NA,TRBV7-2,TRBJ1-5,TRBD1,CASSKLGDRGGNQPQHF,TGTGCCAGCAGCAAATTGGGGGACAGGGGTGGCAATCAGCCCCAGCATTTT
NA,TRBV5-1,TRBJ1-2,NA,CASSLRSRAANYGYTF,TGCGCCAGCAGCTTGAGGAGCAGGGCGGCTAACTATGGCTACACCTTC
NA,TRBV7-9,TRBJ2-6,NA,CASSSLSGANVLTF,TGTGCCAGCAGCTCCCTTTCTGGGGCCAACGTCCTGACTTTC
few,TRBV6-5,TRBJ1-2,TRBD1,CASSYGQGGVSGYTF,TGTGCCAGCAGCTATGGACAGGGGGGGGTGTCTGGCTACACCTTC
NA,TRBV4-1,TRBJ1-5,NA,CASSQVPGSGNQPQHF,TGCGCCAGCAGCCAAGTTCCAGGGTCGGGCAATCAGCCCCAGCATTTT
once,TRBV6-6,TRBJ2-7,NA,CASSYSGQTSVAYF,TGTGCCAGCAGTTACTCGGGACAGACTAGCGTGGCGTACTTC
NA,TRBV6-1,TRBJ2-7,TRBD1,CAGGQGLVYEQYF,TGTGCCGGAGGACAGGGTTTAGTCTACGAGCAGTACTTC
few,TRBV5-1,TRBJ1-4,TRBD1,CASSRQGSTNEKLFF,TGCGCCAGCAGTAGACAGGGGTCAACTAATGAAAAACTGTTTTTT
NA,TRBV7-7,TRBJ2-5,TRBD1,CASSLTGQQETQYF,TGTGCTAGCAGCTTGACGGGACAGCAAGAGACCCAGTACTTC
NA,TRBV25-1,TRBJ1-1,TRBD1,CASGPDRGSTEAFF,TGTGCCAGCGGCCCGGACAGGGGGTCCACTGAAGCTTTCTTT
NA,TRBV9,TRBJ1-4,TRBD1,CASSVAGGLNEKLFF,TGTGCCAGCAGCGTAGCAGGGGGCCTCAATGAAAAACTGTTTTTT
NA,TRBV9,TRBJ2-5,NA,CASSVGGFQETQYF,TGTGCCAGCAGCGTAGGAGGATTTCAAGAGACCCAGTACTTC
NA,TRBV7-2,TRBJ2-5,TRBD2,CASSSGTSMGETQYF,TGTGCCAGCAGCTCCGGGACTAGCATGGGGGAGACCCAGTACTTC
NA,TRBV5-4,TRBJ2-7,TRBD2,CASSSWAGAGGSGYEQYF,TGTGCCAGCAGCTCCTGGGCGGGGGCGGGAGGGTCAGGCTACGAGCAGTACTTC
NA,TRBV27,TRBJ2-5,NA,CASSLAPGFGQETQYF,TGTGCCAGCAGTTTAGCCCCGGGGTTTGGCCAAGAGACCCAGTACTTC
NA,TRBV10-1,TRBJ2-3,NA,CASSVERSTDTQYF,TGCGCCAGCAGTGTCGAGCGGAGCACAGATACGCAGTATTTT
NA,TRBV7-9,TRBJ2-5,TRBD2,CATRRLAAHETQYF,TGTGCCACCAGGAGACTAGCGGCACATGAGACCCAGTACTTC
few,TRBV11-2,TRBJ2-1,NA,CASSQRVKNEQFF,TGTGCCAGCAGCCAACGGGTGAAGAATGAGCAGTTCTTC
NA,TRBV27,TRBJ2-5,TRBD2,CASSSAGTSGRLTQYF,TGTGCCAGCAGCTCAGCCGGGACTAGCGGGAGGTTGACCCAGTACTTC
NA,TRBV9,TRBJ2-3,TRBD1,CASSPRTGLSDTQYF,TGTGCCAGCAGCCCCCGGACAGGGCTATCAGATACGCAGTATTTT
once,TRBV27,TRBJ2-2,TRBD2,CASSSAGARTGELFF,TGTGCCAGCAGCTCAGCGGGAGCGCGAACCGGGGAGCTGTTTTTT
NA,TRBV27,TRBJ2-1,TRBD2,CASSRTSAGRDEQFF,TGTGCCAGCAGCCGCACTAGCGCCGGACGCGATGAGCAGTTCTTC
NA,TRBV2,TRBJ2-3,TRBD1,CASSTRQGAKTDTQYF,TGTGCCAGCAGTACCAGACAGGGGGCTAAAACAGATACGCAGTATTTT
NA,TRBV4-1,TRBJ2-7,NA,CASSPKTGPYEQYF,TGCGCCAGCAGCCCGAAGACAGGCCCTTACGAGCAGTACTTC
NA,TRBV18,TRBJ2-7,NA,CASSPNAGYEQYF,TGTGCCAGCTCACCGAACGCAGGCTACGAGCAGTACTTC
NA,TRBV30,TRBJ2-5,TRBD2,CAYDPGLVGETQYF,TGTGCCTACGACCCGGGACTAGTAGGCGAGACCCAGTACTTC
NA,TRBV7-3,TRBJ2-5,NA,CASSASGTQETQYF,TGTGCCAGCAGCGCATCAGGGACACAAGAGACCCAGTACTTC
NA,TRBV27,TRBJ2-1,TRBD2,CASSFLAETDNEQFF,TGTGCCAGCAGTTTCCTAGCGGAAACCGACAATGAGCAGTTCTTC
NA,TRBV6-1,TRBJ1-5,NA,CASRSTERSNQPQHF,TGTGCCAGCAGATCGACAGAACGGAGCAATCAGCCCCAGCATTTT
NA,TRBV10-3,TRBJ2-1,NA,CAISEGPRGRGTYNEQFF,TGTGCCATCAGTGAGGGCCCGAGGGGTAGGGGGACATACAATGAGCAGTTCTTC
NA,TRBV7-2,TRBJ2-7,NA,CASSLDRAHEQYF,TGTGCCAGCAGCTTAGACAGGGCCCACGAGCAGTACTTC
NA,TRBV7-2,TRBJ1-2,NA,CASSTPPTFGYTF,TGTGCCAGCAGTACACCCCCCACCTTCGGCTACACCTTC
NA,TRBV7-2,TRBJ2-5,TRBD2,CASSPGGRLETQYF,TGTGCCAGCAGTCCAGGCGGGAGGTTAGAGACCCAGTACTTC
NA,TRBV10-1,TRBJ2-7,TRBD2,CASRRSAGGEQYF,TGCGCCAGCAGGAGATCAGCGGGAGGCGAGCAGTACTTC
NA,TRBV28,TRBJ2-6,NA,CASTEGGSGANVLTF,TGTGCCAGCACTGAAGGGGGTTCTGGGGCCAACGTCCTGACTTTC
NA,TRBV19,TRBJ1-4,NA,CASSPPWGPEKLFF,TGTGCCAGTAGTCCCCCCTGGGGGCCCGAAAAACTGTTTTTT
NA,TRBV28,TRBJ1-5,NA,CASSLRGRFSNQPQHF,TGTGCCAGCAGTCTCAGGGGAAGGTTTAGCAATCAGCCCCAGCATTTT
NA,TRBV18,TRBJ2-7,NA,CASSLGPRSYEQYF,TGTGCCAGCTCCCTGGGCCCCCGCTCCTACGAGCAGTACTTC
NA,TRBV20-1,TRBJ1-2,NA,CSASGQLYTF,TGCAGTGCTAGCGGACAGCTCTACACCTTC
once,TRBV7-8,TRBJ2-7,TRBD1,CASSTGTGATYEQYF,TGTGCCAGCAGCACAGGGACAGGCGCAACCTACGAGCAGTACTTC
NA,TRBV6-5,TRBJ1-2,TRBD1,CASSYSGTGGFGYTF,TGTGCCAGCAGTTACTCCGGGACAGGGGGTTTTGGCTACACCTTC